This is a list of T cell receptor beta chains from one sample in a study of early T cells in non-severe SARS-CoV-2 infection. Via MiXCR, TCRdb re-called the 5' RACE reads, giving one row per CDR3 protein. The table records about 100,000 distinct CDR3 sequences, around 14% of them present only once. The sample comprised whole blood. The origin of the receptors is an adult who was a healthcare worker with PCR-confirmed SARS-CoV-2 infection or an uninfected control (not recorded which). Each CDR3 is given with its conserved first and last residue. A D gene is named only where the DNA matches it firmly. The listing skips clone size in some rows; elsewhere it reads once, few, many or a size class.

D,V,J,size,DNA,CDR3
NA,TRBV7-3,TRBJ2-1,many,TGTGCCAGCAGCCCCGGGGGAGGTTACAATGAGCAGTTCTTC,CASSPGGGYNEQFF
NA,TRBV6-6,TRBJ1-3,few,TGTGCCAGCAGCTCCGCCAGGGGAGGAAACACCATATATTTT,CASSSARGGNTIYF
TRBD2,TRBV5-6,TRBJ2-7,many,TGTGCCAGCAGACCCCACGGGGGGGTTACCTACGAGCAGTACTTC,CASRPHGGVTYEQYF
NA,TRBV27,TRBJ1-2,few,TGTGCCAGCACCCCGGACATAAACTATGGCTACACCTTC,CASTPDINYGYTF
NA,TRBV14,TRBJ2-5,NA,TGTGCCAGCAGAAGCAGGGTCCAAGAGACCCAGTACTTC,CASRSRVQETQYF
TRBD2,TRBV29-1,TRBJ2-7,few,TGCAGCGTTGTGGGCGGACTAGACTTTTACGAGCAGTACTTC,CSVVGGLDFYEQYF
TRBD2,TRBV6-2/TRBV6-3,TRBJ2-2,many,TGTGCCAGCAGGAGTAGCGGGGATGACGGGGAGCTGTTTTTT,CASRSSGDDGELFF
TRBD2,TRBV6-1,TRBJ2-1,NA,TGTGCCAGCAGTGAAGGCCTAGCGGGGTCCTACAATGAGCAGTTCTTC,CASSEGLAGSYNEQFF
TRBD1,TRBV28,TRBJ2-5,many,TGTGCCAGCAGTTTTTTGTCAGGGGGTAGTCAAGAGACCCAGTACTTC,CASSFLSGGSQETQYF
NA,TRBV12-3/TRBV12-4,TRBJ2-2,many,TGTGCCAGCCAGAAGACAGGAACCACCGGGGAGCTGTTTTTT,CASQKTGTTGELFF
NA,TRBV29-1,TRBJ1-3,many,TGCAGCGTTGAACAGGGAAACACCATATATTTT,CSVEQGNTIYF
NA,TRBV11-2,TRBJ2-5,many,TGTGCCAGCAGCTCCGGTCTCCGAGGAGAGACCCAGTACTTC,CASSSGLRGETQYF
TRBD1,TRBV4-2,TRBJ2-2,few,TGTGCCAGCAGCGGGACAGGGGGCCCAACCGGGGAGCTGTTTTTT,CASSGTGGPTGELFF
NA,TRBV7-3,TRBJ2-1,NA,TGTGCCAGCAGCTTCCTAGGGCCCCCAAATGAGCAGTTCTTC,CASSFLGPPNEQFF
TRBD1,TRBV7-2,TRBJ2-2,NA,TGTGCCAGCAGCTTAGCGAACAGGGGCGCGGGGGAGCTGTTTTTT,CASSLANRGAGELFF
TRBD1,TRBV29-1,TRBJ2-1,once,TGCAGCGTTGACCCTGGGACAGGGGTAGGGGAGCAGTTCTTC,CSVDPGTGVGEQFF
TRBD1,TRBV3-1,TRBJ1-2,many,TGTGCCAGCAGCCAGGCGGGACAGGGTCCCTATGGCTACACCTTC,CASSQAGQGPYGYTF
NA,TRBV20-1,TRBJ1-5,many,TGCAGTGCTAGCCTCCCGGGACCAACACTGAAGCCCCAGCATTTT,CSASLPGPTLKPQHF
NA,TRBV6-2/TRBV6-3,TRBJ1-1,NA,TGTGCCAGCAGTGGCCAGATGGACACTGAAGCTTTCTTT,CASSGQMDTEAFF
NA,TRBV7-9,TRBJ2-7,many,TGTGCCAGCAGCTTAGGAGTAACCAATTCCTACGAGCAGTACTTC,CASSLGVTNSYEQYF
TRBD2,TRBV11-3,TRBJ2-2,many,TGTGCCAGCAGCTCAAGCGGGGGCCTAACTACCGGGGAGCTGTTTTTT,CASSSSGGLTTGELFF
TRBD2,TRBV5-4,TRBJ2-5,many,TGTGCCAGCAGCTTGCCCAGCGGGGGGGCGAAGGAGACCCAGTACTTC,CASSLPSGGAKETQYF
TRBD1,TRBV20-1,TRBJ2-3,few,TGCAGTGCTCAAAACAGACAGGGCAGCACAGATACGCAGTATTTT,CSAQNRQGSTDTQYF
NA,TRBV3-1,TRBJ2-6,few,TGTGCCAGCAGCCAAGATCGCCCCTACTCTGGGGCCAACGTCCTGACTTTC,CASSQDRPYSGANVLTF
NA,TRBV5-4,TRBJ1-3,NA,TGTGCCAGCAGCTTGGACCGGGGGGAACCTTCTGGAAACACCATATATTTT,CASSLDRGEPSGNTIYF
NA,TRBV7-6,TRBJ1-4,many,TGTGCCAGCAGCTTCTACGGGTTCGTTGGTGAAAAACTGTTTTTT,CASSFYGFVGEKLFF
TRBD1,TRBV20-1,TRBJ2-7,NA,TGCAGTGCTAGAGATACAACAGGGGCGAATTCCCAAGCCTACGAGCAGTACTTC,CSARDTTGANSQAYEQYF
NA,TRBV7-8,TRBJ1-2,many,TGTGCCAGCAGCTTCCGGGACACACTCTATGGCTACACCTTC,CASSFRDTLYGYTF
NA,TRBV28,TRBJ2-1,few,TGTGCCAGCAATGTGGTTGGCCCCTACAATGAGCAGTTCTTC,CASNVVGPYNEQFF
TRBD1,TRBV6-6,TRBJ1-2,NA,TGTGCCAGCAGTTACTCGACAGGGTCTGACTATGGCTACACCTTC,CASSYSTGSDYGYTF
NA,TRBV29-1,TRBJ2-1,few,TGCAGCGGCCAGGGGAGTACAAATGAGCAGTTCTTC,CSGQGSTNEQFF
NA,TRBV9,TRBJ1-1,NA,TGTGCCAGCAGCGTAGTACGGAACACTGAAGCTTTCTTT,CASSVVRNTEAFF
NA,TRBV7-2,TRBJ2-7,NA,TGTGCCAGCAGCTCCATCCCTTACGAGCAGTACTTC,CASSSIPYEQYF
NA,TRBV10-1,TRBJ1-1,many,TGCGCCAGCAGTGAAAGACCGGGCCCCTCTGGGACTGAAGCTTTCTTT,CASSERPGPSGTEAFF
NA,TRBV5-6,TRBJ1-1,NA,TGTGCCAGCAGCTTGGTGGGGGGGACCACTGAAGCTTTCTTT,CASSLVGGTTEAFF
TRBD1,TRBV6-6,TRBJ2-5,many,TGTGCCAGTGCGACAGGGGAAGAGACCCAGTACTTC,CASATGEETQYF
NA,TRBV4-2,TRBJ2-7,NA,TGTGCCAGCAGCCAAGCCCTAGACGTCGGGTACGAGCAGTACTTC,CASSQALDVGYEQYF